Here is one T cell receptor (beta chain) with its context. This clone was counted a few times. It lacks a known antigen. No qualities accompany the bases; no much larger clone lies one base away. Because repertoires were sampled repeatedly during chemoradiotherapy, clonal expansion in the tumor microenvironment could be followed. The data belong to a study of chemoradiotherapy in HPV16-positive cancers (dated by TCRdb to between 2022 and 2023). General notes on the study: Functional T-cell assays on cells from a couple of HPV16-positive patients defined candidate HPV-specific T-cell clones and common TCR motifs. The study asked whether T-cell immunity to the HPV oncoproteins E6 and E7 changes during chemoradiotherapy and whether this immunity affects survival. The candidate HPV-specific TCRs and motifs were subsequently tracked in TCR repertoires obtained from approximately 86 patients with HPV-related cancers. The full study reports these points: Expansion of candidate HPV-specific clones and E7-related TCR motifs was observed in the tumor microenvironment during treatment, whereas no such expansion was observed for non-HPV-specific T cells. The functional definition of HPV-specific T cells was derived from only a couple of HPV16-positive patients, and the survival association was reported for HPV16-positive patients. Improved recurrence-free survival in HPV16-positive patients was associated with expansion of HPV-responsive T cells during chemoradiotherapy.

A distance of 7 bases separates the germline ends of V and J, which lose 0 bases and 8 bases respectively. CDR1 LGHNA and CDR2 YNFKEQ were looked up in the germline V gene. Including cysteine and phenylalanine, the CDR3 has 12 amino acids. Solely the CDR3 DNA is kept, with 36 bases framed from the first base. Library prep was done by the immunoSEQ multiplex PCR assay. This is the immuneACCESS table as TCRdb keeps it, with only in-frame sequences that have V and J called. A part of the clones is gone; compared with another copy, unresolved V genes explain less than half, and the rest is unexplained. Within this sample are about 15,000 clones, with around four fifths of them counted one time only. Of the sample, about 1.3% is held by the ten largest clones.

The chain couples TRBV4-2 to TRBJ1-2; the D gene lacks a confident call. The sequence came from a human donor with HPV-associated anogenital cancer. The specimen was collected from a patient who underwent chemoradiotherapy. The CDR3 reads CASSQEGVGYTF. The DNA is TGTGCCAGCAGCCAAGAAGGCGTCGGCTACACCTTC.